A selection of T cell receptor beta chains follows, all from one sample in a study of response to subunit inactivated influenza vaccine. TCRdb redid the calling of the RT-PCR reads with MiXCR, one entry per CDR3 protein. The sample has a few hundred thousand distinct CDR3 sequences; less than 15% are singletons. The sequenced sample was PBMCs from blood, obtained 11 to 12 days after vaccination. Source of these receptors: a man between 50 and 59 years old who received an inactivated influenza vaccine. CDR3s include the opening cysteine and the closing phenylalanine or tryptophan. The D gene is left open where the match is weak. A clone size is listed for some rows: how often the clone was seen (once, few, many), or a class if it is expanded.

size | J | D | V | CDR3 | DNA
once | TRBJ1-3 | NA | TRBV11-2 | CASSLESSSGNTIYF | TGTGCCAGCAGCTTAGAATCCAGCTCTGGAAACACCATATATTTT
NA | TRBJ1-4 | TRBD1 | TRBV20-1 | CSASPGTANEKLFF | TGCAGTGCTAGTCCCGGGACAGCTAATGAAAAACTGTTTTTT
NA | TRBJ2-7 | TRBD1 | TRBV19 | CASTTGGSGEQYF | TGTGCCAGTACGACAGGGGGTTCTGGCGAGCAGTACTTC
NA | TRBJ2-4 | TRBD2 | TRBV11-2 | CASSLFGEGSPLAKNIQYF | TGTGCCAGCAGCTTATTTGGGGAGGGGTCCCCTTTAGCCAAAAACATTCAGTACTTC
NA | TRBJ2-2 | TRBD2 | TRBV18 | CASSPVTSGTNTGELFF | TGTGCCAGCTCACCAGTAACTAGCGGAACGAACACCGGGGAGCTGTTTTTT
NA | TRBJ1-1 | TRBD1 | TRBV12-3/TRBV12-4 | CASSPTGGGTEAFF | TGTGCCAGCAGCCCGACAGGGGGCGGGACTGAAGCTTTCTTT
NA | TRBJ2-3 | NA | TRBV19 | CASRSRGRGTDTQYF | TGTGCCAGTAGGAGCAGGGGTCGAGGCACAGATACGCAGTATTTT
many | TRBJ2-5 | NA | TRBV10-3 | CAISGQGARLETQYF | TGTGCCATCAGTGGACAAGGGGCGCGTCTAGAGACCCAGTACTTC
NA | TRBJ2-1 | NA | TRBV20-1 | CSARRLAKNEQFF | TGCAGTGCTAGAAGGCTAGCGAAGAATGAGCAGTTCTTC
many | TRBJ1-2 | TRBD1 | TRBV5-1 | CASSLGQGVGYTF | TGCGCCAGCAGCTTGGGACAGGGGGTTGGCTACACCTTC
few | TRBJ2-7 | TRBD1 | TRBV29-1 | CSVEGTGIEQYF | TGCAGCGTTGAAGGGACAGGGATCGAGCAGTACTTC
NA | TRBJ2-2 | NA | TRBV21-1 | CASTSGGAFSTGELFF | TGTGCCAGCACTAGCGGGGGGGCTTTCTCAACCGGGGAGCTGTTTTTT
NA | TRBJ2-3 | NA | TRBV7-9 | CASSQSSDTQYF | TGTGCCAGCAGCCAAAGTTCGGATACGCAGTATTTT
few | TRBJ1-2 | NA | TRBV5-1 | CASSLESALNYGYTF | TGCGCCAGCAGCTTGGAGTCTGCTTTGAACTATGGCTACACCTTC
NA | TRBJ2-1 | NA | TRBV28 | CASSSSGTLSYNEQFF | TGTGCCAGCAGTTCTTCCGGGACCCTCTCCTACAATGAGCAGTTCTTC
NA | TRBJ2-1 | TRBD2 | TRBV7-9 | CASSLGTSGSEQFF | TGTGCCAGCAGCCTTGGGACTAGCGGGAGTGAGCAGTTCTTC
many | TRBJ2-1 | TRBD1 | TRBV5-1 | CASSLGGTGPYNEQFF | TGCGCCAGCAGCTTGGGTGGGACAGGGCCCTACAATGAGCAGTTCTTC
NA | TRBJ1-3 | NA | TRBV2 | CASRREVSAGNTIYF | TGTGCCAGCAGAAGGGAAGTATCGGCTGGAAACACCATATATTTT
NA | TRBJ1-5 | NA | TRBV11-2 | CASSPGQYSNQPQHF | TGTGCCAGCAGCCCTGGACAGTATAGCAATCAGCCCCAGCATTTT
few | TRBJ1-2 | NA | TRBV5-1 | CASSLFLGEGSYTF | TGCGCCAGCAGCTTGTTTTTGGGTGAAGGTAGCTACACCTTC
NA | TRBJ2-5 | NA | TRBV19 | CASRDVGEYQETQYF | TGTGCCAGTAGGGATGTAGGGGAGTACCAAGAGACCCAGTACTTC
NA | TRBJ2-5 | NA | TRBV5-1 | CASTVGTKETQYF | TGCGCCAGCACCGTCGGAACTAAAGAGACCCAGTACTTC
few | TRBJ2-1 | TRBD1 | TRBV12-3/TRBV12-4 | CASSTDRDNEQFF | TGTGCCAGCAGCACTGACAGGGACAATGAGCAGTTCTTC
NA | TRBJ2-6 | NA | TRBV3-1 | CASSQVVGTSGANVLTF | TGTGCCAGCAGCCAAGTCGTGGGGACCTCTGGGGCCAACGTCCTGACTTTC
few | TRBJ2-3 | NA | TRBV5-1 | CASSLAGSSDTQYF | TGCGCCAGCAGCTTGGCTGGTAGTTCGGATACGCAGTATTTT
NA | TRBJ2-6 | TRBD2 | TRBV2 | CASSGTSVSGANVLTF | TGTGCCAGCTCCGGGACTAGCGTCTCTGGGGCCAACGTCCTGACTTTC
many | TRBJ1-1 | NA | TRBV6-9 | CASRDDVSAEAFF | TGTGCCAGCAGAGATGATGTGTCGGCTGAAGCTTTCTTT
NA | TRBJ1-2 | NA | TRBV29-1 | CSVGPGAGGYTF | TGCAGCGTTGGTCCCGGGGCGGGGGGCTACACCTTC
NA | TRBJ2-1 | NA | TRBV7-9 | CASSSRGGGLVDEQFF | TGTGCCAGCAGCAGTCGTGGAGGTGGGTTGGTCGATGAGCAGTTCTTC
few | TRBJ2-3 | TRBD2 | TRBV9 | CASSVAWRGGHADTQYF | TGTGCCAGCAGCGTAGCTTGGCGGGGGGGCCATGCAGATACGCAGTATTTT
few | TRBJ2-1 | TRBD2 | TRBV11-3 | CASSLDAGDEQFF | TGTGCCAGCAGCTTAGACGCGGGGGATGAGCAGTTCTTC
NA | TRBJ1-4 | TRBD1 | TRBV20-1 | CSAAKLRGHEKLFF | TGCAGTGCAGCGAAACTGAGGGGGCACGAAAAACTGTTTTTT
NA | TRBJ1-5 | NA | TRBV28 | CASSRPGRYQPQHF | TGTGCCAGCAGTCGACCGGGACGGTATCAGCCCCAGCATTTT
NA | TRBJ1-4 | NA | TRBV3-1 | CASSQGIIGKLFF | TGTGCCAGCAGCCAAGGTATAATTGGAAAACTGTTTTTT
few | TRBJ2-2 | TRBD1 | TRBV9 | CASSAGGASGELFF | TGTGCCAGCAGTGCAGGGGGCGCTTCCGGGGAGCTGTTTTTT
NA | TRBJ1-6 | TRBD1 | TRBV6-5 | CASSYSGQPNSPLHF | TGTGCCAGCAGTTACTCGGGACAGCCGAATTCACCCCTCCACTTT
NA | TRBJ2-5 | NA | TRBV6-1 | CASRAGPKSQETQYF | TGTGCCAGCAGGGCAGGACCGAAATCACAAGAGACCCAGTACTTC
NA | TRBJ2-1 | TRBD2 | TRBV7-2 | CASTPPGLATEQFF | TGTGCCAGCACCCCCCCGGGACTAGCGACTGAGCAGTTCTTC
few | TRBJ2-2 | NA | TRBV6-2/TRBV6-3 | CASSYDANTGELFF | TGTGCCAGCAGTTATGACGCGAACACCGGGGAGCTGTTTTTT
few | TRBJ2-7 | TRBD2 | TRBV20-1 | CSATQHGTRSGEQYF | TGCAGTGCTACCCAGCACGGGACTAGGTCGGGTGAGCAGTACTTC
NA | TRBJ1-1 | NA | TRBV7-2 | CASSSDRSNTEAFF | TGTGCCAGCAGCTCCGACAGGTCGAACACTGAAGCTTTCTTT
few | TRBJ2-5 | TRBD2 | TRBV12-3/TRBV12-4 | CASSTGLAGPETQYF | TGTGCCAGCAGTACCGGACTAGCGGGGCCAGAGACCCAGTACTTC
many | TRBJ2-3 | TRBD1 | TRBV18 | CASSPPRQGVQDTQYF | TGTGCCAGCTCACCACCCCGGCAGGGGGTACAAGATACGCAGTATTTT
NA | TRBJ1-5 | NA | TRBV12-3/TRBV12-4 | CASRYEGQPQHF | TGTGCCAGCAGGTACGAGGGTCAGCCCCAGCATTTT
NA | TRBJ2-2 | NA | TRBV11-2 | CASSSLRGPGELFF | TGTGCCAGCAGCTCCCTCAGGGGTCCCGGGGAGCTGTTTTTT
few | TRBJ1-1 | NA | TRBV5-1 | CASSLSLGTATDAFF | TGCGCCAGCAGCTTGAGCCTTGGGACGGCCACTGATGCTTTCTTT
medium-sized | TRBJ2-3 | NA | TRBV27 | CASQGGASDTQYF | TGTGCCAGCCAAGGGGGGGCAAGTGATACGCAGTATTTT
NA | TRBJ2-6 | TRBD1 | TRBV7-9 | CASSVLQGAGANVLTF | TGTGCCAGCAGCGTACTACAGGGGGCTGGGGCCAACGTCCTGACTTTC
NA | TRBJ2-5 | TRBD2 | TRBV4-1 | CASSHSGRQQETQYF | TGCGCCAGCAGCCATAGCGGGCGGCAACAAGAGACCCAGTACTTC
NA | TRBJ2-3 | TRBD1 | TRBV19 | CASSPHTGTGTDTQYF | TGTGCCAGTAGTCCCCACACCGGGACAGGGACAGATACGCAGTATTTT
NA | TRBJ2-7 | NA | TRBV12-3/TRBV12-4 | CASSDSGFSYEQYF | TGTGCCAGCAGCGACTCCGGGTTCTCCTACGAGCAGTACTTC
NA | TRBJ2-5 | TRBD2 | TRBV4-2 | CASSPLRASGGDQETQYF | TGTGCCAGCAGCCCCCTGAGGGCTAGCGGAGGGGACCAAGAGACCCAGTACTTC
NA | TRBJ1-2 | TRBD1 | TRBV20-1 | CSARKGDSGQGYTF | TGCAGTGCTAGAAAGGGGGACAGCGGGCAGGGCTACACCTTC
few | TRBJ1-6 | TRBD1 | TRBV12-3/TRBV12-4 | CASSPDRTNSPLHF | TGTGCCAGCAGTCCGGACAGGACAAATTCACCCCTCCACTTT
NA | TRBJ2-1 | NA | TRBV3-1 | CASSQLGREEDEQFF | TGTGCCAGCAGCCAGTTGGGCAGGGAGGAAGATGAGCAGTTCTTC
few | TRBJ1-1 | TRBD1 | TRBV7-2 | CASSTQGPTEAFF | TGTGCCAGCAGCACACAGGGGCCAACTGAAGCTTTCTTT
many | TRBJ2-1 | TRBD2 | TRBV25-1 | CASSDPAKLAGFRDEQFF | TGTGCCAGCAGTGATCCCGCTAAACTAGCGGGTTTTAGGGATGAGCAGTTCTTC
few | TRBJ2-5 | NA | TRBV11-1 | CASSSVGDSETQYF | TGTGCCAGCAGCTCCGTCGGGGACTCGGAGACCCAGTACTTC
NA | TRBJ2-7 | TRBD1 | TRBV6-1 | CASSGRDRGFYEQYF | TGTGCCAGCAGTGGCCGGGACAGGGGGTTCTACGAGCAGTACTTC
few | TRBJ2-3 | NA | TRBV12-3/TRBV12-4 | CASSRTGSDTQYF | TGTGCCAGCAGTCGGACGGGGTCAGATACGCAGTATTTT